This T cell receptor (beta chain) was sequenced for a study of blood T cell repertoires in COVID-19. About the study: Spain, Italy and the United States supplied samples that represented acute and convalescent COVID-19. PBMCs, B-cell-depleted T cells, or T cells provided the cDNA or gDNA that made up the material.

This clone was seen just once. Original data processing: Estimated nucleated cell counts came from reference gene primer amplification. TCRdb's copy holds only in-frame clones and misses some; the assay was immunoSEQ multiplex PCR. V and J calls and clone size are as listed in that table; D and trimming were resolved from the DNA. The sample has 65,000 to 80,000 clones, about 87% seen once. The sample taken for sequencing was peripheral blood. The receptor was isolated from a man aged 45-60 years with active COVID-19.

CDR3 coding DNA: TGTGCCAGCAGGTCCGGGAAAGAGCAGGGGGCGGGTCAGCCCCAGCATTTT. As protein: CASRSGKEQGAGQPQHF. This chain links TRBV28 with TRBJ1-5; 8 nucleotides agree with TRBD1. V was clipped by 6 bases and J by 6 bases; unmatched bases: 16. Per germline, CDR1 MDHEN and CDR2 SYDVKM. The CDR3 length is 17 residues.